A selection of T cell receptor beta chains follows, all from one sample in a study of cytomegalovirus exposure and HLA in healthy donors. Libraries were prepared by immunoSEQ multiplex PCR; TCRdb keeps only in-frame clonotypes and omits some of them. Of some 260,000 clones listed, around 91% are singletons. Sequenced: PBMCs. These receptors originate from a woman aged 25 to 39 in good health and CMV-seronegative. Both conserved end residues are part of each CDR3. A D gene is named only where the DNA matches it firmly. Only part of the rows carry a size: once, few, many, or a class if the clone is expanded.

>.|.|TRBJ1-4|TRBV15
TGTGCCACCAGCAGGGAGGGAAATAATGAAAAACTGTTTTTT
CATSREGNNEKLFF
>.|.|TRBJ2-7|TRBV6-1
TGTGCCAGCAGTGAAGGTTGGGAGCAGTACTTC
CASSEGWEQYF
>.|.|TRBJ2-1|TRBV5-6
TGTGCCAGCAGTTGGGACTTAGGGAGCAATGAGCAGTTCTTC
CASSWDLGSNEQFF
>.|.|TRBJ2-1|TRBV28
TGTGCCAGCAGTACCCCTGTCCCCCCTCGGGAGCAGTTCTTC
CASSTPVPPREQFF
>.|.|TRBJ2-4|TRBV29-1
TGCAGCGTTTTGTCAGGGCTAGCCAAAAACATTCAGTACTTC
CSVLSGLAKNIQYF
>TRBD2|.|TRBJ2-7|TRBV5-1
TGCGCCAGCAGCTTGGCTGCTTCCACGATGGCGGGAGGGTACTTC
CASSLAASTMAGGYF
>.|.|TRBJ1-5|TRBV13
TGTGCCAGCAGCTCCCTCAATCAGCCCCAGCATTTT
CASSSLNQPQHF
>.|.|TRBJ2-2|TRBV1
TGCACCAGCAGCCAAGGACGGACTAGCGAACTTGGGGGAAATAACACCGGGGAGCTGTTTTTT
CTSSQGRTSELGGNNTGELFF
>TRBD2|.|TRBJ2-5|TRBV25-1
TGTGCCAGCAGTGATGGGACTAGGAGAGAGACCCAGTACTTC
CASSDGTRRETQYF
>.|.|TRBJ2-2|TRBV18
TGTGCCAGCTCATCCTCACTTGGTTCGGGACACCCTGGAGACACCGGGGAGCTGTTTTTT
CASSSSLGSGHPGDTGELFF
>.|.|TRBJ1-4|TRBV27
TGTGCCAGCGCAATCCTAGGTGTAAATGAAAAACTGTTTTTT
CASAILGVNEKLFF
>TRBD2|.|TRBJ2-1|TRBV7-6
TGTGCCAGCAGCTTAGTTGGGACTAGCGTAACCTACAATGAGCAGTTCTTC
CASSLVGTSVTYNEQFF
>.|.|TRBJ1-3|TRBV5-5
TGTGCCAGCAGCTCCCACTCCGAGAACACCATATATTTT
CASSSHSENTIYF
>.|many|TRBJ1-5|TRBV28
TGTGCCAGCGGAGGGACTGGGGGACAGCCCCAGCATTTT
CASGGTGGQPQHF
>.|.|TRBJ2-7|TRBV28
TGTGCCAGCAGTTTTGGCCAGGGCCGATTCGAGCAGTACTTC
CASSFGQGRFEQYF
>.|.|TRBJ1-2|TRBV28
TGTGCCAGCAGTTCTCCCGGGACAACGGTCTATGGCTACACCTTC
CASSSPGTTVYGYTF
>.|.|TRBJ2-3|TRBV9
TGTGCCAGCAACCTTGATTCCGTCACAGATACGCAGTATTTT
CASNLDSVTDTQYF
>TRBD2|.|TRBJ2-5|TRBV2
TGTGCCAGCACCGGGTTTAGCGGGAGAATAAGGGAGACCCAGTACTTC
CASTGFSGRIRETQYF
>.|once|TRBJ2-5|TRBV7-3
TGTGCCAGCAGCTTATCGCCGGGCCAAGAGACCCAGTACTTC
CASSLSPGQETQYF
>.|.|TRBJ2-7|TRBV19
TGTGCCAGTAGTATGGCCGGACCCTACGAGCAGTACTTC
CASSMAGPYEQYF
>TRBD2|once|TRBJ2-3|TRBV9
TGTGCCAGCAGCGTAGACGGGGGACTAGCGGGAGCAGCCACAGATACGCAGTATTTT
CASSVDGGLAGAATDTQYF
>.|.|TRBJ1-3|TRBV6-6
TGTGCCAGCAGTTCAAACTCTGGAAACACCATATATTTT
CASSSNSGNTIYF
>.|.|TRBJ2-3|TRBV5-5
TGTGCCAGCAGCTCGTTAGTTGAGGCGCAGTATTTT
CASSSLVEAQYF
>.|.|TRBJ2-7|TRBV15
TGTGCCACCAGCAGAGATTTAGCGGTCGGCTACGAGCAGTACTTC
CATSRDLAVGYEQYF
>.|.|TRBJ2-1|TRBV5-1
TGCGCCAGCAGCCTACCAACCACCTACAATGAGCAGTTCTTC
CASSLPTTYNEQFF
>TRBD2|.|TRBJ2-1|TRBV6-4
TGTGCCAGCAGTGACAGACTAGCGGGATACAATGAGCAGTTCTTC
CASSDRLAGYNEQFF
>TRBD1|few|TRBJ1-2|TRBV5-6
TGTGCCAGCAGGTCCCGGGACAGAGTCTATGGCTACACCTTC
CASRSRDRVYGYTF
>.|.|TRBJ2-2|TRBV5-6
TGTGCCAGCAGCTTGGACACAACGAACACCGGGGAGCTGTTTTTT
CASSLDTTNTGELFF
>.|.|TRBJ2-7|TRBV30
TGTGCCTGGAGTATTAAACTAGATACCTACGAGCAGTACTTC
CAWSIKLDTYEQYF
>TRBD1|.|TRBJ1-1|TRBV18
TGTGCCAGCTCACCATACGGGACAGGAGGGACTGAAGCTTTCTTT
CASSPYGTGGTEAFF
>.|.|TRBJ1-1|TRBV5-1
TGCGCCAGCAGCATGGGGGGTGCCACTGAAGCTTTCTTT
CASSMGGATEAFF
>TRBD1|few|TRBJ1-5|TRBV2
TGTGCCAGCAGAGGACAGGGCGATCAGCCCCAGCATTTT
CASRGQGDQPQHF
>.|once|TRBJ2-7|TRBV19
TGTGCCAGTAGTATAGGTACCTACGAGCAGTACTTC
CASSIGTYEQYF
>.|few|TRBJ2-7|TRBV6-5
TGTGCCAGCAGTACCACAAGGGAGCAGTACTTC
CASSTTREQYF
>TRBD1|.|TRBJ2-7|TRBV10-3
TGTGCCATCAGTGGTGGGACAGGGTCCTACGAGCAGTACTTC
CAISGGTGSYEQYF
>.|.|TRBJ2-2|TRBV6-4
TGTGCCAGCAGTGACTCGGGGGACCCCGGGGAGCTGTTTTTT
CASSDSGDPGELFF
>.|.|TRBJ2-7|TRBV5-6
TGTGCCAGCAGCCTGGGTGCGCTTACCTACGAGCAGTACTTC
CASSLGALTYEQYF
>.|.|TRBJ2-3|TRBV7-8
TGTGCCAGCAGCATACCCGTCTTGCGCCAAAGGGGGGATACGCAGTATTTT
CASSIPVLRQRGDTQYF
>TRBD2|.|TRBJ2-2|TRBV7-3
TGTGCCAGCAGCTCTACGACCGGGACTAGAACCGGGGAGCTGTTTTTT
CASSSTTGTRTGELFF
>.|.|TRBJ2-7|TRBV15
TGTGCCACCAGCAGAGATCACGAAGGGGCGGTTTACGAGCAGTACTTC
CATSRDHEGAVYEQYF
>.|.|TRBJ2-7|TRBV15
TGTGCCACCAGCAGAGATGGGACCCCCGGGGCGTACGAGCAGTACTTC
CATSRDGTPGAYEQYF